The entry below describes one TCR beta chain. Germline V lookup: CDR1 MNHEY, CDR2 SVGEGT. The CDR3 has 15 residues. V lost 2 bases, J lost 2 bases, and 5 bases stayed unmatched. Libraries were prepared by immunoSEQ multiplex PCR; TCRdb keeps only in-frame clonotypes and omits some of them. This table has around 130,000 clones, roughly 80% appearing once. This sample is part of a study of blood T cell repertoires in COVID-19. Study at large: PBMCs, B-cell-depleted T cells, or T cells provided the cDNA or gDNA that made up the material.

The chain is built from TRBV6-2 or TRBV6-3 and TRBJ2-7; 8 bases fit TRBD1. The TCR was taken from a human donor in a cohort sampled during active COVID-19. The sequenced material came from peripheral blood. Here the CDR3 DNA reads TGTGCCAGCAGTTACCGACAGGGGTCCACCTACGAGCAGTACTTC. Residues: CASSYRQGSTYEQYF.